The 25 T cell receptor beta chains given below trace back to one sample, sequenced in a study of beta chain features in type 1 diabetes. Of the isolated RNA, all was reverse transcribed, and so the sequenced material was expressed TCRB transcripts. Only in-frame clones appear in the TCRdb table, and some are missing; sequencing was by immunoSEQ multiplex PCR. The table lists fewer than 350,000 clones, about 18% of them singletons, with 0.035% to 0.055% in the top ten. Input material: naive CD4+ T cells from blood. These receptors were collected from a woman under 30 in good health.

This clone was observed a few times. The gene calls are TRBV7-9 and TRBJ2-7; D uncertain. The length of the CDR3 is 15 residues. CDR1 and CDR2 (germline): SEHNR, FQNEAQ (reference sequence). V was pared by 2 bases and J by 3 bases, with 14 bases between. This CDR3 reads CASSLLSGQSYEQYF. DNA for the CDR3: TGTGCCAGCAGCTTATTAAGTGGCCAAAGCTACGAGCAGTACTTC.

The chain joins TRBV5-1 to TRBJ2-5; 7 bases agree with TRBD1. The V segment lost 7 bases and the J segment 3 bases; nucleotides outside the gene matches: 12. Germline lookup yields CDR1 SGHRS and CDR2 YFSETQ. The CDR3 extends over 15 amino acids. The CDR3 sequence: CASHTTAGTEETQYF. CDR3 sequence (DNA): TGCGCCAGCCATACGACGGCCGGGACAGAAGAGACCCAGTACTTC.

This sequence joins TRBV5-1 and TRBJ2-6, with D perhaps TRBD1 (5 bases). CDR1 is SGHRS, CDR2 YFSETQ, per germline. The CDR3 covers 18 residues. Trimming took off 0 bases at V and 1 base at J, with 14 bases between the two ends. This CDR3 reads CASSLVGAIRSGANVLTF. For the CDR3, the DNA is TGCGCCAGCAGCTTGGTAGGGGCCATAAGGTCTGGGGCCAACGTCCTGACTTTC.

The genes are TRBV5-1 and TRBJ2-3, with 12 bases identical to TRBD1. Germline-derived CDR1 and CDR2 are SGHRS and YFSETQ. The CDR3 length is 13 residues. J was trimmed by 5 bases and V by 7 bases; bases with no gene match: 2. This CDR3 reads CASGDRGQDTQYF. CDR3 in DNA: TGCGCCAGCGGGGACAGGGGGCAAGATACGCAGTATTTT.

The V call is TRBV7-9, the J call TRBJ1-1; D is ambiguous. V lost 7 bases, J lost 1 base, and 7 bases lay in between. Germline CDR1 SEHNR, CDR2 FQNEAQ (reference sequence). The CDR3 covers 12 residues. The CDR3 protein is CASTSGNTEAFF. The CDR3 DNA follows: TGTGCCAGCACCTCCGGGAACACTGAAGCTTTCTTT.

The chain couples TRBV5-1 to TRBJ1-3; no firm D call. The CDR3 spans 13 residues. V was pared by 4 bases and J by 8 bases, with 13 bases between. CDR1 SGHRS and CDR2 YFSETQ come from the germline V gene. Here the CDR3 reads CASSRDGPDTIYF. The CDR3 DNA reads TGCGCCAGCAGCCGGGATGGTCCTGACACCATATATTTT.

This clone showed up just a few times. The J gene is TRBJ2-7, the V gene TRBV11-2; D is possibly TRBD1 (7 bases). Trimming took 5 bases from V and 6 from J, leaving 20 bases between them. Germline CDR1 reads SGHAT; CDR2 reads FQNNGV. The CDR3 is 15 residues long. Here the CDR3 DNA reads TGTGCCAGCAGCCGGAGAGACAGGGAAGCGGGCGAGCAGTACTTC. Its translation: CASSRRDREAGEQYF.

J is TRBJ2-7 and V is TRBV30; tentatively, D is TRBD2 (5 bases). Deletions cut 0 bases from V and 3 bases from J, with 15 bases between. CDR1 is GTSNPN and CDR2 is SVGIG in the germline V gene (reference sequence). CDR3 length: 15 residues. In DNA form, the CDR3 reads TGTGCCTGGAGTGTACGTGGGAGACCTATCTACGAGCAGTACTTC. Its translation is CAWSVRGRPIYEQYF.

This clone turned up a few times. The rearrangement joins TRBV10-3 to TRBJ2-2; D unclear. CDR1 ENHRY and CDR2 SYGVKD come from the germline V gene. V was trimmed by 9 bases and J by 3 bases, leaving 11 bases between them. This CDR3 is built from 13 residues. CDR3 amino acids: CAIRVADTGELFF. CDR3 DNA: TGTGCCATTAGAGTAGCTGACACCGGGGAGCTGTTTTTT.

This clone appeared once. The chain joins TRBV5-1 to TRBJ2-3, with 8 bases that match TRBD1. The CDR3 runs 13 residues. The germline V gene encodes CDR1 SGHRS and CDR2 YFSETQ. V lost 3 bases to trimming and J lost 4 bases; unmatched junction nucleotides: 1. DNA of the CDR3: TGCGCCAGCAGCTCGGACAGGGCAGATACGCAGTATTTT. Translating gives CASSSDRADTQYF.

The rearrangement uses TRBV30 and TRBJ2-7; D perhaps matches TRBD1 (6 bases). Deletions cut 3 bases from V and 5 bases from J, with 17 bases between. CDR1 and CDR2 (germline): GTSNPN, SVGIG (reference sequence). The CDR3 covers 14 residues. This CDR3 is CAWRLAGATHEQYF. CDR3 sequence (DNA): TGTGCCTGGAGGCTTGCAGGGGCAACCCACGAGCAGTACTTC.

This clone was seen a handful of times. The V and J genes are TRBV20-1 and TRBJ2-7, with a weak D call TRBD2 (6 bases). CDR1 is DFQATT, CDR2 SNEGSKA, per germline (reference sequence). The V gene lost 6 bases and the J gene lost 4 bases, with 10 bases spanning the gap. The CDR3 is 11 residues long. The CDR3 DNA reads TGCAGTGCCGGTCGGGAGTACGAGCAGTACTTC. Its protein product is CSAGREYEQYF.

The chain links TRBV2 to TRBJ1-2, with D uncertain. The CDR3 covers 13 residues. Between the trimmed V and J ends, which lost 7 bases and 3 bases, there was a span of 12 bases. Germline CDR1 and CDR2: SNHLY and FYNNEI. CDR3 nucleotides: TGTGCCAGCATTACAACGGAGTACTATGGCTACACCTTC. This gives the protein CASITTEYYGYTF.

The genes are TRBV7-2 and TRBJ2-5, with a tentative D call TRBD2 (6 bases). The ends were cut back, 5 bases at V and 1 base at J, with 8 bases in the middle. This CDR3 has 13 amino acids. Germline V gene sequence: CDR1 SGHTA, CDR2 FQGNSA. CDR3 coding DNA: TGTGCCAGCAGCCCTAGCGTCCAAGAGACCCAGTACTTC. Its protein is CASSPSVQETQYF.

This sequence joins TRBV19 and TRBJ1-5; 7 positions match TRBD1. This CDR3 has 15 residues. CDR1 LNHDA and CDR2 SQIVND come from the germline V gene (reference sequence). J was trimmed by 1 base and V by 5 bases; bases with no gene match: 5. CDR3 region: CASSDRAGSNQPQHF. As DNA, the CDR3 is TGTGCCAGTAGTGACAGGGCTGGCAGCAATCAGCCCCAGCATTTT.

This clone has a handful of counts. The V and J genes are TRBV9 and TRBJ2-6; TRBD1 matches at 8 bases. CDR3 length: 18 residues. Germline CDR1 reads SGDLS; CDR2 reads YYNGEE. V shed 4 bases, J shed 0 bases, and the junction held 9 bases outside the gene matches. Written as DNA, the CDR3 is TGTGCCAGCAGCCCGCGGGACAGGATACTCTCTGGGGCCAACGTCCTGACTTTC. Translating it yields CASSPRDRILSGANVLTF.

The rearrangement uses TRBV19 and TRBJ1-2; 8 bases are shared with TRBD1. This CDR3 region has 12 residues. J lost 5 bases, V lost 7 bases, and 3 bases had no gene match. The germline V gene has CDR1 LNHDA and CDR2 SQIVND (reference sequence). The CDR3 nucleotides read TGTGCCAGTACCACAGGGGGGTATGGCTACACCTTC. It translates to CASTTGGYGYTF. The variable domain in full, completed from reference TRBV19 and TRBJ1-2, reads DGGITQSPKYLFRKEGQNVTLSCEQNLNHDAMYWYRQDPGQGLRLIYYSQIVNDFQKGDIAEGYSVSREKKESFPLTVTSAQKNPTAFYLCASTTGGYGYTFGSGTRLTVV.

This clone was counted between two and nine times. The V gene is TRBV5-1, the J gene TRBJ1-6, with D tentatively TRBD1 (6 bases). Germline V CDR1 and CDR2: SGHRS, YFSETQ. V shed 0 bases and J shed 10 bases, with 14 bases lying between them. The CDR3 has 15 residues. The CDR3 DNA sequence: TGCGCCAGCAGCTTGGGGGGAGGGGGTCGATCACCCCTCCACTTT. Residues: CASSLGGGGRSPLHF.

The chain has TRBV29-1 and TRBJ1-1; 9 nucleotides align to TRBD1. Trimming cost V 4 bases and J 5 bases; bases outside gene matches: 8. Germline CDR1 SQVTM, CDR2 ANQGSEA. CDR3 length equals 14 residues. The CDR3 is CSVASTGGLTEAFF. CDR3 nucleotide sequence: TGCAGCGTTGCCAGTACAGGGGGCCTGACTGAAGCTTTCTTT.

This chain joins TRBV18 and TRBJ2-5, with D perhaps TRBD2 (6 bases). Trimming pared 6 bases from V and 13 bases from J, leaving 24 bases between. Germline V lookup: CDR1 KGHSH, CDR2 LQKENI. This CDR3 has 14 residues. The CDR3 nucleotides read TGTGCCAGCTCTCACCCCTCCGGGAGAGCGGAGACGTACTTC. It codes for CASSHPSGRAETYF.

This clone appeared a few times. The CDR3 region has the DNA TGTGCCAGCAGCTCTGAGGGGGCGTTGGTCGCTTTCTTT. It encodes CASSSEGALVAFF. The V and J genes are TRBV7-9 and TRBJ1-1; 7 nucleotides line up with TRBD1. This CDR3 has 13 amino acids. CDR1 and CDR2 from the germline V gene are SEHNR and FQNEAQ (reference sequence). The V and J ends lost 4 bases and 11 bases, in that order; junction bases with no gene match: 10.

This chain links TRBV25-1 with TRBJ2-2; tentatively, D is TRBD1 (5 bases). The CDR3 runs to 17 residues. Trimming pared 4 bases from V and 2 bases from J, leaving 17 bases between. Germline lookup yields CDR1 MGHDK and CDR2 SYGVNS. DNA of the CDR3: TGTGCCAGCAGTGGAATACCCTGGGGCGGAAACACCGGGGAGCTGTTTTTT. Amino acids: CASSGIPWGGNTGELFF. Full variable domain (missing parts from reference TRBV25-1 and TRBJ2-2): EADIYQTPRYLVIGTGKKITLECSQTMGHDKMYWYQQDPGMELHLIHYSYGVNSTEKGDLSSESTVSRIRTEHFPLTLESARPSHTSQYLCASSGIPWGGNTGELFFGEGSRLTVL.

This chain connects TRBV19 to TRBJ1-1, with TRBD1 identical over 7 bases. CDR1 is LNHDA, CDR2 SQIVND, per germline (reference sequence). CDR3 size: 14 residues. The ends lost 5 bases at V and 2 bases at J; junction bases unmatched: 5. In nucleotides, the CDR3 is TGTGCCAGTAGTGGGACAGTAACTAACACTGAAGCTTTCTTT. This gives the protein CASSGTVTNTEAFF.

This clone was seen more than once but under ten times. The chain joins TRBV5-4 to TRBJ2-3; D gene unclear. CDR1 is SGHNT and CDR2 is YYREEE in the germline V gene (reference sequence). V lost 1 base to trimming and J lost 2 bases, with 14 bases between them. The CDR3 sequence is 16 residues long. CDR3 in DNA: TGTGCCAGCAGCTTGCTACTTGACGGAGACACAGATACGCAGTATTTT. Protein product: CASSLLLDGDTDTQYF.

The chain employs TRBV6-5 and TRBJ2-2; 12 nucleotides align to TRBD1. The trim removed 2 bases at V and 8 bases at J, leaving 3 bases unmatched. The CDR3 is 15 amino acids. Per germline, CDR1 MNHEY and CDR2 SVGAGI. This CDR3 reads CASSYRDRGQGELFF. CDR3 nucleotide sequence: TGTGCCAGCAGTTACCGGGACAGGGGGCAAGGGGAGCTGTTTTTT.